The rows below give T cell receptor beta chains drawn from one sample of a study of T cells after yellow fever vaccination. TCRdb re-analysed the 5' RACE reads in MiXCR, keeping a single row per CDR3 protein. This sample carries some 120,000 distinct CDR3 sequences, 15% of them seen once, and the ten largest clones take 43%. The specimen comprised CD8+ T cells sorted from PBMCs, sampled 5 days after the yellow fever booster vaccination. These receptors all stem from a man in his late teens or twenties who received the YFV17D yellow fever vaccine. Each CDR3 is given with its conserved first and last residue. The D gene is left open where the match is weak. The size of a clone is reported for some rows only, either as once, few or many, or as a class for expanded clones.

J gene | V gene | clone size | D gene | CDR3 protein | CDR3 DNA
TRBJ1-3 | TRBV6-1 | NA | NA | CASCRRTGNTIYF | TGTGCCAGCTGCAGACGGACGGGAAACACCATATATTTT
TRBJ2-3 | TRBV9 | few | TRBD1 | CASSVASGGLTDTQYF | TGTGCCAGCAGCGTAGCCTCAGGGGGCTTGACAGATACGCAGTATTTT
TRBJ1-2 | TRBV6-6 | NA | TRBD1 | CASGQGEYYGYTF | TGTGCCAGCGGACAGGGTGAATACTATGGCTACACCTTC
TRBJ2-2 | TRBV11-2 | few | NA | CASSLLNRGPIAGELFF | TGTGCCAGCAGCTTACTCAACCGGGGCCCCATCGCCGGGGAGCTGTTTTTT
TRBJ1-1 | TRBV7-9 | few | NA | CASSLEMAYTEAFF | TGTGCCAGCAGCTTAGAAATGGCATACACTGAAGCTTTCTTT
TRBJ1-5 | TRBV19 | NA | NA | CASTPHIGTVCNQPQHF | TGTGCCAGTACCCCCCATATAGGGACGGTATGCAATCAGCCCCAGCATTTT
TRBJ1-5 | TRBV27 | few | NA | CASSFGRNQPQHF | TGTGCCAGCAGTTTCGGGCGAAATCAGCCCCAGCATTTT
TRBJ2-7 | TRBV19 | few | NA | CASSIDLIEQYF | TGTGCCAGTAGTATAGATCTGATCGAGCAGTACTTC
TRBJ1-3 | TRBV29-1 | NA | NA | CSARSGRSGNTIYF | TGCAGCGCCCGGTCCGGTCGCTCTGGAAACACCATATATTTT
TRBJ2-1 | TRBV20-1 | few | NA | CSARIVTEQFF | TGCAGTGCTAGAATAGTCACTGAGCAGTTCTTC
TRBJ1-4 | TRBV5-4 | few | NA | CASSEPGRNEKLFF | TGTGCCAGCAGCGAGCCGGGACGGAATGAAAAACTGTTTTTT
TRBJ1-1 | TRBV5-1 | NA | TRBD1 | CASSGDRNTEAFF | TGCGCCAGCAGCGGGGACAGGAACACTGAAGCTTTCTTT
TRBJ2-1 | TRBV7-3 | few | TRBD2 | CASSLKGLAGEPYNEQFF | TGTGCCAGCAGCTTAAAGGGGCTAGCGGGGGAGCCCTACAATGAGCAGTTCTTC
TRBJ1-2 | TRBV7-9 | NA | TRBD1 | CASSGRGRDYGYTF | TGTGCCAGCAGCGGCAGGGGGCGGGACTATGGCTACACCTTC
TRBJ2-5 | TRBV6-1 | NA | NA | CASSSGTRGQETQYF | TGTGCCAGCAGTTCCGGGACCAGAGGCCAAGAGACCCAGTACTTC
TRBJ1-2 | TRBV7-9 | few | NA | CASSFIRYGYTF | TGTGCCAGCAGCTTTATACGCTATGGCTACACCTTC
TRBJ2-5 | TRBV7-2 | few | NA | CASSFHAGLYF | TGTGCCAGCAGCTTCCACGCGGGCCTCTACTTC
TRBJ1-2 | TRBV12-3/TRBV12-4 | NA | NA | CASSVGPFPTF | TGTGCCAGCAGTGTGGGACCGTTTCCCACCTTC
TRBJ2-3 | TRBV5-4 | NA | NA | CASSFTTGLADTQYF | TGTGCCAGCAGCTTTACAACGGGGCTGGCTGATACGCAGTATTTT
TRBJ1-2 | TRBV3-1 | NA | NA | CASSLTGSYTF | TGTGCCAGCAGCCTGACAGGAAGCTACACCTTC
TRBJ2-7 | TRBV4-3 | few | TRBD1 | CASSQARATGFSSYEQYF | TGCGCCAGCAGCCAAGCACGCGCGACAGGGTTTAGCTCCTACGAGCAGTACTTC
TRBJ2-7 | TRBV4-3 | few | TRBD2 | CASSTSGGHYEQYF | TGCGCCAGCTCTACTAGCGGGGGGCACTACGAGCAGTACTTC
TRBJ2-6 | TRBV19 | few | NA | CASSLGYDITGANVLTF | TGTGCCAGTAGTCTCGGGTACGATATAACTGGGGCCAACGTCCTGACTTTC
TRBJ2-1 | TRBV6-5 | NA | NA | CASSPGGPSYNEQFF | TGTGCCAGCAGCCCCGGGGGCCCCTCCTACAATGAGCAGTTCTTC
TRBJ2-3 | TRBV12-3/TRBV12-4 | few | NA | CASSLLAHTDTQYF | TGTGCCAGCAGTTTACTAGCTCACACAGATACGCAGTATTTT
TRBJ2-2 | TRBV7-3 | NA | TRBD1 | CASSSGGTGELFF | TGTGCCAGCAGCTCAGGGGGCACCGGGGAGCTGTTTTTT
TRBJ1-4 | TRBV4-3 | NA | NA | CASSQEGTVIEKLFF | TGCGCCAGCAGCCAAGAAGGAACAGTTATTGAAAAACTGTTTTTT
TRBJ1-1 | TRBV12-3/TRBV12-4 | many | NA | CASSSTGYEAFF | TGTGCCAGCAGTTCCACAGGGTATGAAGCTTTCTTT
TRBJ1-1 | TRBV29-1 | NA | NA | CSVPLDGGTEAFF | TGCAGCGTCCCCCTCGATGGCGGGACTGAAGCTTTCTTT